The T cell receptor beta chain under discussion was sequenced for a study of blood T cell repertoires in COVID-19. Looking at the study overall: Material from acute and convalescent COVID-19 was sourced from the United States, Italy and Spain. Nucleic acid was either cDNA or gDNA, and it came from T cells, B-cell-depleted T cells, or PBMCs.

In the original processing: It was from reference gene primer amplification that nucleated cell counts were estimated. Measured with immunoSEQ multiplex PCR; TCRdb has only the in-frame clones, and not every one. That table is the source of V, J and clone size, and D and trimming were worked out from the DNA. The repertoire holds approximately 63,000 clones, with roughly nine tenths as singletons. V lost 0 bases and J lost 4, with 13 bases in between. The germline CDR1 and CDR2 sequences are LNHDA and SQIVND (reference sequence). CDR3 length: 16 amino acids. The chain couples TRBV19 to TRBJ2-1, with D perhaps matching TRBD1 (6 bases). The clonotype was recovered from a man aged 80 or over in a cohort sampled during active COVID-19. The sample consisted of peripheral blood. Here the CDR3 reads CASSIDPDSKYNEQFF. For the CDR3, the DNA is TGTGCCAGTAGTATAGATCCGGACAGCAAATACAATGAGCAGTTCTTC. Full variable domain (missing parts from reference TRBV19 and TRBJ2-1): DGGITQSPKYLFRKEGQNVTLSCEQNLNHDAMYWYRQDPGQGLRLIYYSQIVNDFQKGDIAEGYSVSREKKESFPLTVTSAQKNPTAFYLCASSIDPDSKYNEQFFGPGTRLTVL.